The clone carrying this T cell receptor beta chain was detected many times. Antigen: not known. The CDR3 covers 15 residues. The V segment lost 5 bases and the J segment 10 bases; nucleotides outside the gene matches: 13. Germline CDR1 MNHNS, CDR2 SASEGT. This sample is part of a study of neurological immune-mediated disorders. Study-level results: The phylogenetic placement of 18 of 34 multiple sclerosis patients' repertoires in one related-CDR3 cluster constitutes a possible signature. There were no CDR3 amino acid sequences shared by expanded clones across subjects, a result suggesting private repertoires in all groups.

The unsorted libraries had their origin in 2 million PBMCs stored at -80 C. It was by 5'RACE with 10-nucleotide random UMIs that the cDNA was made. A single record per CDR3 protein comes from TCRdb applying MiXCR to the 5' RACE reads. The sample lists roughly 70,000 distinct CDR3 sequences; 5.2% were seen once. The material sequenced was PBMCs. This TCR was sampled from a woman aged 25 to 39 with multiple sclerosis. The chain carries TRBV6-1 and TRBJ2-1, with 8 positions matching TRBD2. CDR3 DNA: TGTGCCAGCAGTCTTCGAACCGGGGGGGCAGGAGAGCAGTTCTTC. Translating gives CASSLRTGGAGEQFF.